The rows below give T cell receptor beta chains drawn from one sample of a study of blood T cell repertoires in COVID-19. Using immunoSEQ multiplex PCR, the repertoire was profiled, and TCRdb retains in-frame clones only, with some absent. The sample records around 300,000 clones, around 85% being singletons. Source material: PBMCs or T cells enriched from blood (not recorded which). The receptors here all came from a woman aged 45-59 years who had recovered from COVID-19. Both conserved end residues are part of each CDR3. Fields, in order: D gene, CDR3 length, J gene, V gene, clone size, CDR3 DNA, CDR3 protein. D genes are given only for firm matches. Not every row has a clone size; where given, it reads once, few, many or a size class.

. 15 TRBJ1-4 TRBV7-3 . TGTGCCAGCAGCCCCAGTGGAAATAGGGGCGAAAAACTGTTTTTT CASSPSGNRGEKLFF
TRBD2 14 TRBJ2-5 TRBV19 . TGTGCAACCGCCGGGACTAGCGGACAAGAGACCCAGTACTTC CATAGTSGQETQYF
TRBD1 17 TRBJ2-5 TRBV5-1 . TGCGCCAGCAGGGCATTCGGGACAGGGCCCTACCAAGAGACCCAGTACTTC CASRAFGTGPYQETQYF
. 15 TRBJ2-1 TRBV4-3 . TGCGCCAGCAGCCAAGTGGGGACTGACTACAATGAGCAGTTCTTC CASSQVGTDYNEQFF
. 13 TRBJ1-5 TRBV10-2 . TGCGCCAGCACCGAAGAGAATAATCAGCCCCAGCATTTT CASTEENNQPQHF
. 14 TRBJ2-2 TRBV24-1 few TGTGCCACCAGTGATTCTGGGGGCGGCGGGGAGCTGTTTTTT CATSDSGGGGELFF
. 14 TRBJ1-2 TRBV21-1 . TGTGCCAGCAGCAAAGCGGCAGGGGTCTATGGCTACACCTTC CASSKAAGVYGYTF
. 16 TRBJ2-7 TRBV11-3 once TGTGCCAGCAGCTTAGATGGTGACTCTAGTCTCTACGAGCAGTACTTC CASSLDGDSSLYEQYF
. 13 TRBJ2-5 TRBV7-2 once TGTGCCAGCAGCTGGGGGCTAGGAGAGACCCAGTACTTC CASSWGLGETQYF
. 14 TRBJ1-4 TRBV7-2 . TGTGCCAGCAGCTTTACGGGGAATAATGAAAAACTGTTTTTT CASSFTGNNEKLFF
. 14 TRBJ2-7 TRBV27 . TGTGCCAGCAGTTTATGGGCAGGGGCCTACGAGCAGTACTTC CASSLWAGAYEQYF
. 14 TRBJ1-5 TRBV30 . TGTGCCTGGAGTGTCGGAAACAGGGACCAGCCCCAGCATTTT CAWSVGNRDQPQHF
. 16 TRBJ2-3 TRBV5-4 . TGTGCCAGCAGCCTGGGTTTTAGCGCTCCGGGGGATACGCAGTATTTT CASSLGFSAPGDTQYF
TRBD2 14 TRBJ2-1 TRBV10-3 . TGTGCCATCAGTCCGGGACTAGCGGACAATGAGCAGTTCTTC CAISPGLADNEQFF
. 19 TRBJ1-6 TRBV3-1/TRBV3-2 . TGTGCCAGCAGCCAATCCAGAGCGGGTATGGTGCCCTATAATTCACCCCTCCACTTT CASSQSRAGMVPYNSPLHF
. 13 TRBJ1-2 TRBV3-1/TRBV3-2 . TGTGCCAGCAGCTTTGGGGGGTCCTATGGCTACACCTTC CASSFGGSYGYTF
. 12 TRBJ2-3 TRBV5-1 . TGCGCCAGCAGCCTCACAACCGGGAAGCGGGATTTT CASSLTTGKRDF
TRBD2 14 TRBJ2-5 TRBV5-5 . TGTGCCAGCAGCTTCCTAGCGGGGGGCGAGACCCAGTACTTC CASSFLAGGETQYF
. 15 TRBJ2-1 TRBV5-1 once TGCGCCAGCAGCTTGGAACAGGTGGTCTACAATGAGCAGTTCTTC CASSLEQVVYNEQFF
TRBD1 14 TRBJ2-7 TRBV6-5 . TGTGCCAGCAGTATGAACAGGGGCTCCTACGAGCAGTACTTC CASSMNRGSYEQYF
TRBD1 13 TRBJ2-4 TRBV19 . TGTGCCAGTAGTGCCTTGGACAGGGTCTTATTTCACTTC CASSALDRVLFHF
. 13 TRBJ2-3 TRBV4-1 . TGCGCCACCGGGGGGCTAGCGGCGGATACGCAGTATTTT CATGGLAADTQYF
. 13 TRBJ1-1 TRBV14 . TGTGCCAGCAGCCAAGTCCCAAGGGGGAGAGCTTTCTTT CASSQVPRGRAFF
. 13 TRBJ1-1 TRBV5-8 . TGTGCCAGCAGCCCCAGGGCGGGGACTGAAGCTTTCTTT CASSPRAGTEAFF
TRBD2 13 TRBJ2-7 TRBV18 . TGTGCCAGCTCACTGGGAGGGTCCTACGAGCAGTACTTC CASSLGGSYEQYF
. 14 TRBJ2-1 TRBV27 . TGTGCCAGCAGTAAAACAGGAACCTACAATGAGCAGTTCTTC CASSKTGTYNEQFF
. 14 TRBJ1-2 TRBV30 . TGTGCCTGGAGTGGAGTGACAACTAACTATGGCTACACCTTC CAWSGVTTNYGYTF
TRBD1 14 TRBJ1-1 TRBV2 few TGTGCCAGCAATATCCAGGGGGAGAACACTGAAGCTTTCTTT CASNIQGENTEAFF
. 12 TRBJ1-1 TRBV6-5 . TGTGCCAGCTCGGACAGGAACACTGAAGCTTTCTTT CASSDRNTEAFF
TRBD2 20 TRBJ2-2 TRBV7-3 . TGTGCCAGCAGCAAGCCGGGACTAGCGGGGGGACAACTCAACACCGGGGAGCTGTTTTTT CASSKPGLAGGQLNTGELFF
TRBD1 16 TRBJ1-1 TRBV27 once TGTGCCAGCTGGGGGGGACAGGGGCGTGGGAACACTGAAGCTTTCTTT CASWGGQGRGNTEAFF